Shown below are 32 T cell receptor beta chains from a single sample sequenced in a study of blood T cell repertoires in COVID-19. TCRdb's copy holds only in-frame clones and misses some; the assay was immunoSEQ multiplex PCR. The data contain tens of thousands of clones, about 88% of them singletons. Sequencing input: peripheral blood. The receptors were gathered from a middle-aged man with active COVID-19.

This chain joins TRBV12-3 or TRBV12-4 and TRBJ2-7; TRBD1 aligns across 9 bases. J was trimmed by 7 bases and V by 3 bases; bases with no gene match: 4. CDR3 length equals 13 residues. CDR3 loop: CASSFGTGWEQYF. In DNA form, the CDR3 reads TGTGCCAGCAGTTTTGGGACAGGGTGGGAGCAGTACTTC.

The chain carries TRBV5-1 and TRBJ2-7; 10 bases are a match to TRBD1. J lost 5 bases, V lost 4 bases, and 12 bases had no gene match. The CDR3 is 16 amino acids. The germline gives CDR1 SGHRS, CDR2 YFSETQ. CDR3 bases: TGCGCCAGCAGCCCCAATGGACAGGGGGGGGCAGACGAGCAGTACTTC. Translated: CASSPNGQGGADEQYF.

The CDR3 sequence: CASRSGGPQETQYF. CDR3 coding DNA: TGTGCCAGCAGGTCGGGGGGGCCCCAAGAGACCCAGTACTTC. This rearrangement joins TRBV11-2 to TRBJ2-5; 8 nucleotides align to TRBD2. The CDR3 spans 14 residues. Germline CDR1 and CDR2: SGHAT and FQNNGV. J was trimmed by 1 base and V by 6 bases; bases with no gene match: 4.

CDR3 nucleotide sequence: TGTGCCAGCAGTAACGTAGGGACAGGAGTTCGCGCTTTCTTT. Translation gives CASSNVGTGVRAFF. This chain uses TRBV6-6 with TRBJ1-1; 8 nucleotides align to TRBD1. The CDR3 totals 14 residues. Germline loops: CDR1 MNHNY, CDR2 SVGAGI (reference sequence). V lost 5 bases to trimming and J lost 11 bases; unmatched junction nucleotides: 13.

The rearrangement links TRBV12-3 or TRBV12-4 to TRBJ2-7; weak D call: TRBD2 (5 bases). Trimming cost V 3 bases and J 4 bases, with 10 bases left between them. The CDR3 has 13 amino acids. The CDR3 nucleotides are TGTGCCAGCAGTTTCGGCCGGAGGTACGAGCAGTACTTC. This codes for CASSFGRRYEQYF.

The V gene is TRBV9, the J gene TRBJ2-5, with 8 positions matching TRBD2. This CDR3 is 19 amino acids long. Germline lookup yields CDR1 SGDLS and CDR2 YYNGEE. V lost 3 bases, J lost 5 bases, and 21 bases stayed unmatched. In DNA form, the CDR3 reads TGTGCCAGCAGCGACCCTGGGGGGGCTAGCGGGTCCCCGAGTGAGACCCAGTACTTC. Its protein product is CASSDPGGASGSPSETQYF.

This clone was picked up one time. The gene calls are TRBV5-8 and TRBJ2-3, with 13 bases fitting TRBD2. Germline lookup yields CDR1 SGHTS and CDR2 YDEGEE. V was pared by 6 bases and J by 0 bases, with 13 bases of the junction left unmatched. The CDR3 is 19 residues long. The CDR3 coding sequence is TGTGCCAGCAACCCCGGACTAGCGGGGGACCGTGCTAGCACAGATACGCAGTATTTT. Translation: CASNPGLAGDRASTDTQYF.

The V call is TRBV18, the J call TRBJ2-5; tentatively, D is TRBD2 (5 bases). Looked up from germline, CDR1 is KGHSH and CDR2 is LQKENI. Trimming took 5 bases from V and 5 from J, leaving 9 bases between them. CDR3 length: 12 amino acids. The DNA of the CDR3 is TGTGCCAGCTCATCGGAGGAGGAGACCCAGTACTTC. This encodes CASSSEEETQYF.

This chain uses TRBV28 with TRBJ1-5; D may be TRBD1 (5 bases). CDR1 is MDHEN and CDR2 is SYDVKM in the germline V gene. This CDR3 has 16 amino acids. The V end was cut by 6 bases, the J end by 3 bases, with 18 bases between. As DNA, the CDR3 is TGTGCCAGCAGATCCAGCCCCGGGACTCACAATCAGCCCCAGCATTTT. It translates to CASRSSPGTHNQPQHF.

The rearrangement links TRBV10-3 to TRBJ2-7; TRBD2 might be the D (6 bases). Per germline, CDR1 ENHRY and CDR2 SYGVKD. The CDR3 loop spans 16 amino acids. Trimming stripped 0 bases from V and 2 bases from J, with 14 bases between. The CDR3 is CAISESAGTGAYEQYF. CDR3 DNA: TGTGCCATCAGTGAGTCGGCCGGGACGGGAGCCTACGAGCAGTACTTC.

The rearrangement links TRBV5-1 to TRBJ2-1; 9 nucleotides line up with TRBD2. Germline V gene sequence: CDR1 SGHRS, CDR2 YFSETQ. This CDR3 has 19 residues. V lost 5 bases, J lost 3 bases, and 18 bases stayed unmatched. The CDR3 reads CASSYLSGGASIVYNEQFF. Here the CDR3 DNA reads TGCGCCAGCAGTTATCTTAGCGGGGGAGCTAGTATAGTCTACAATGAGCAGTTCTTC. Based on the CDR3 plus reference TRBV5-1 and TRBJ2-1, the full variable domain is KAGVTQTPRYLIKTRGQQVTLSCSPISGHRSVSWYQQTPGQGLQFLFEYFSETQRNKGNFPGRFSGRQFSNSRSEMNVSTLELGDSALYLCASSYLSGGASIVYNEQFFGPGTRLTVL.

This clone was counted once. The chain couples TRBV7-2 to TRBJ2-7; TRBD1 is a possible D gene (5 bases). V was clipped by 2 bases and J by 5 bases, with 10 bases between them. This CDR3 has 13 amino acids. Germline values: CDR1 SGHTA, CDR2 FQGNSA. The CDR3 is CASSLFWGNEQYF. For the CDR3, the DNA is TGTGCCAGCAGCTTATTCTGGGGCAACGAGCAGTACTTC.

The rearrangement links TRBV10-3 to TRBJ2-1, with D possibly being TRBD2 (6 bases). Trimming stripped 2 bases from V and 4 bases from J, with 12 bases between. Looked up from germline, CDR1 is ENHRY and CDR2 is SYGVKD. The CDR3 totals 15 residues. The CDR3 nucleotides are TGTGCCATCAGTGAGCGGGGGTACCCATACAATGAGCAGTTCTTC. Protein sequence: CAISERGYPYNEQFF.

This clone was picked up one time. The chain has TRBV27 and TRBJ2-5, with D possibly matching TRBD1 (6 bases). CDR1 is MNHEY and CDR2 is SMNVEV in the germline V gene (reference sequence). The CDR3 loop spans 14 amino acids. V was shortened by 3 bases and J by 5 bases, with 13 bases between the two germline ends. The CDR3 loop is CASSLGARRETQYF. As DNA, the CDR3 is TGTGCCAGCAGTTTGGGGGCCCGAAGGGAGACCCAGTACTTC.

V is TRBV4-1 and J is TRBJ1-1; 7 bases line up with TRBD1. V lost 4 bases, J lost 5 bases, and 10 bases stayed unmatched. The CDR3 length is 15 residues. Per the germline V gene, CDR1 is MGHRA and CDR2 is YSYEKL. Here the CDR3 DNA reads TGCGCCAGCAGCCTGAGCCAGGGGGTGGGGACTGAAGCTTTCTTT. Encoded protein: CASSLSQGVGTEAFF.

The rearrangement links TRBV5-8 to TRBJ1-5; D unresolved. The length of the CDR3 is 14 residues. V gave up 1 base and J gave up 5 bases, with 10 bases separating them. Germline V gene sequence: CDR1 SGHTS, CDR2 YDEGEE. The CDR3 DNA reads as TGTGCCAGCAGCTTGCCTACTCACCATCAGCCCCAGCATTTT. The encoded protein is CASSLPTHHQPQHF.

Of note for this clone: One end of the junction is discordant with germline, which a read error may explain. V gene TRBV7-2 combines with J gene TRBJ2-3; TRBD2 might be the D (7 bases). Germline values: CDR1 SGHTA, CDR2 FQGNSA. CDR3 length: 15 residues. The DNA of the CDR3 is TGTGCCAGCACCTTATGGGGGGGCCTCACAGATACGCAGTATTTT. It specifies CASTLWGGLTDTQYF.

V is TRBV7-5 and J is TRBJ2-1; no check of the table's D call, TRBD1, against the DNA was made. TRBV7-5 corresponds to a pseudogene. CDR3 size: 15 residues. CDR3 sequence (DNA): TGTGTCAGTCCCCGCCGCAGGGGCCCTCGGTATGAGCAGTTCTTC. Its translation: CVSPRRRGPRYEQFF.

Of note for this clone: At one end, the junction sequence differs from germline, possibly due to a read error. The chain is built from TRBV13 and TRBJ2-1; D not resolved. Germline-derived CDR1 and CDR2 are PRHDT and FYEKMQ (reference sequence). CDR3 length: 12 amino acids. The CDR3: CAGSLARNEQFF. CDR3 nucleotides: TGTGCCGGCAGCTTAGCTAGAAATGAGCAGTTCTTC.

This chain joins TRBV2 and TRBJ2-1; 13 nucleotides match TRBD2. V gave up 3 bases and J gave up 6 bases; unmatched junction bases: 2. This CDR3 contains 15 residues. In germline, CDR1 is SNHLY, CDR2 FYNNEI. CDR3: CASSDTSGGANEQFF. The DNA for the CDR3 is TGTGCCAGCAGTGACACTAGCGGGGGGGCCAATGAGCAGTTCTTC.

The V and J genes are TRBV12-3 or TRBV12-4 and TRBJ2-1; TRBD2 is a possible D gene (5 bases). CDR3 size: 13 residues. Trimming pared 7 bases from V and 2 bases from J, leaving 9 bases between. The chain's CDR3 is CASTRSAYNEQFF. CDR3 sequence (DNA): TGTGCCAGCACCCGTAGCGCCTACAATGAGCAGTTCTTC.

This clone was counted a few times. The J gene is TRBJ2-1, the V gene TRBV13, with 11 bases fitting TRBD2. Germline assignment: CDR1 PRHDT and CDR2 FYEKMQ (reference sequence). The length of the CDR3 is 17 residues. V lost 5 bases to trimming and J lost 4 bases; unmatched junction nucleotides: 10. This CDR3 is CASSGISSGGFYNEQFF. Written as DNA, the CDR3 is TGTGCCAGCAGCGGAATATCTAGCGGGGGGTTTTACAATGAGCAGTTCTTC.

This chain links TRBV24-1 with TRBJ2-1; D may be TRBD2 (5 bases). The CDR3 has 15 residues. The germline V and J ends were trimmed by 3 bases and 4 bases, with 12 bases remaining between them. Germline CDR1 reads KGHDR; CDR2 reads SFDVKD. The CDR3 reads CATSDPRTQYNEQFF. Written as DNA, the CDR3 is TGTGCCACCAGTGATCCCCGGACTCAATACAATGAGCAGTTCTTC.

As concerns this clone: One junction end disagrees with the germline gene, perhaps due to a read error. DNA of the CDR3: TGTGTCAGCAGGACAGGGGGCACCGGGGAGCTGTTTTTT. Translation gives CVSRTGGTGELFF. The V call is TRBV6-5, the J call TRBJ2-2; TRBD1 agrees at 10 bases. The CDR3 extends over 13 amino acids. Germline loops: CDR1 MNHEY, CDR2 SVGAGI.

The rearrangement joins TRBV28 to TRBJ1-1, with 8 bases matching TRBD1. Germline loops: CDR1 MDHEN, CDR2 SYDVKM. V shed 6 bases and J 6 bases; nucleotides not matched to a gene: 6. The CDR3 spans 13 residues. The CDR3 DNA is TGTGCCAGCAGGGACCCGACAGGGGCTGAAGCTTTCTTT. Protein sequence: CASRDPTGAEAFF.

Comment on this clone: The same CDR3 arises from other DNA sequences in this sample as well. The genes are TRBV19 and TRBJ2-1; the D is unclear. Trimming left V 7 bases short and J 1 base short, with 5 bases between. There are 12 residues in the CDR3. CDR1 and CDR2 from the germline V gene are LNHDA and SQIVND (reference sequence). The CDR3 spells CASTGSYNEQFF. In nucleotides, the CDR3 is TGTGCCAGTACCGGTTCCTACAATGAGCAGTTCTTC.

Here the CDR3 DNA reads TGTGCCAGCAGCGCAATACAGGGTTTTAATCAGCCCCAGCATTTT. Protein product: CASSAIQGFNQPQHF. The rearrangement uses TRBV6-2 or TRBV6-3 and TRBJ1-5, with TRBD1 as a possible D gene (6 bases). CDR1 MNHEY and CDR2 SVGEGT come from the germline V gene. CDR3 size: 15 residues. Trimming shortened V by 6 bases and J by 4 bases, and 16 bases separated the two germline ends.

This clone rates as medium-sized (0.01 to 0.1%). J is TRBJ2-3 and V is TRBV29-1; 8 bases are a match to TRBD1. The ends lost 4 bases at V and 1 base at J; junction bases unmatched: 4. Looked up from germline, CDR1 is SQVTM and CDR2 is ANQGSEA. This CDR3 is built from 14 residues. The CDR3 DNA reads as TGCAGCGTTGTTTCCAGGGGGCGCACAGATACGCAGTATTTT. Translating gives CSVVSRGRTDTQYF.

The rearrangement uses TRBV28 and TRBJ2-7; unclear D gene. This CDR3 comprises 12 residues. Trimming removed 7 bases from V and 2 bases from J, with 9 bases in between. Looked up from germline, CDR1 is MDHEN and CDR2 is SYDVKM. The CDR3 loop reads CASTNPPYEQYF. The DNA of the CDR3 is TGTGCCAGCACTAACCCCCCCTACGAGCAGTACTTC.

The chain employs TRBV14 and TRBJ2-7; 9 nucleotides agree with TRBD1. Trimming at V came to 2 bases and at J to 5 bases, leaving 7 bases not matched to a gene. Germline CDR1 is SGHDN and CDR2 is FVKESK. CDR3 length equals 15 residues. CDR3 protein: CASSQIDRGINEQYF. CDR3 sequence (DNA): TGTGCCAGCAGCCAAATAGACAGGGGGATCAACGAGCAGTACTTC.

The chain combines TRBV6-5 with TRBJ2-7, with TRBD2 matching over 13 bases. Germline CDR1 is MNHEY and CDR2 is SVGAGI. This CDR3 is built from 15 residues. The junction had 1 base not matched to a gene; V was cut back by 4 bases and J by 1 base. As DNA, the CDR3 is TGTGCCAGCAGTTGGACTAGCGGGGGTTCCTACGAGCAGTACTTC. Its protein is CASSWTSGGSYEQYF.

V usage is TRBV27 and J usage is TRBJ1-1; possibly TRBD1 for D (6 bases). Trimming pared 8 bases from V and 2 bases from J, leaving 24 bases between. CDR3 length: 17 residues. Germline V gives CDR1 MNHEY, CDR2 SMNVEV (reference sequence). The CDR3, as DNA: TGTGCCAGCGGCTCCCAGGTAGGGGGAGTAGTTAACACTGAAGCTTTCTTT. Protein: CASGSQVGGVVNTEAFF.